This T cell receptor (beta chain) was found in a study of early T cells in non-severe SARS-CoV-2 infection (dated by TCRdb to about 2021). Context from the whole study: TCR sequencing used bulk RNA from unsorted whole blood, so alpha and beta chains could not be paired.

Library preparation used 5' RACE. Sequencing instrument: NextSeq 500. In the TCR library protocol, unique molecular identifiers were attached to individual cDNA molecules to correct for PCR bias and sequencing error. Both TCR alpha and beta chains were sequenced, and tight co-correlation was observed between alpha and beta sequence abundances in each sample. The original pipeline was this. Decombinator V4 was used to annotate TCR sequences for V gene, J gene and CDR3. TCRs were defined as expanded if a significant change between any two time points was detected under a Poisson model with p below 0.0001. TCR abundances were normalised to the total number of TCRs sequenced in each sample and reported as counts per million. MAIT TCRs were defined by TRAV1-2 paired with TRAJ12, TRAJ20 or TRAJ33, and iNKT TCRs by TRAV10 paired with TRAJ18. VDJdb, accessed 1 November 2021, was searched for CMV, EBV and SARS-CoV-2 annotated TCRs, excluding TCRs annotated for multiple antigens. The public reads were run again by TCRdb, first through fastp at Q25 and then through MiXCR, and only productive beta chains were kept. All rows with the same CDR3 protein become a single entry with the most common DNA and genes. It is TCRdb's table, rather than the study itself, that gives the V and J calls and clone size. A total of about 94,000 distinct CDR3 sequences appear in this sample, approximately 13% of them only once. Jointly, the top ten make up around 2.4% of the sample.

Set within a cohort of healthcare workers in London, UK, this nested case-control study involved weekly PCR testing of nasopharyngeal swabs along with blood sampling. Between 23 and 31 March 2020, the week of the UK lockdown, healthcare workers were enrolled and then followed up weekly for as long as 16 weeks. This clonotype was observed a few times. Its recognized antigen is unknown. No base-level quality is on record; no much larger clone is a single base apart. Trimming removed 4 bases from V and 7 bases from J, leaving 11 bases between the germline ends. The germline V gene gives CDR1 as SQVTM and CDR2 as ANQGSEA. The cysteine opens and the phenylalanine closes a CDR3 of 12 amino acids. CDR3 DNA is the only sequence kept; it has 36 bases, read in frame from the first base. General conclusions and limits of the study: VDJdb matching was skewed toward anti-spike CD8 responses and likely underestimated virus-specific expansions by missing private and CD4 specificities.

The chain is made from TRBV29-1 and TRBJ1-5; the D gene cannot be resolved reliably. The origin of this receptor is an adult who was a healthcare worker with PCR-confirmed SARS-CoV-2 infection or an uninfected control (not recorded which). Input material: whole blood. The DNA sequence reads TGCAGCGTTGGGGCGGAAAACCAGCCCCAGCATTTT. Translated, it reads CSVGAENQPQHF.